The clone carrying this TCR beta chain showed up many times. What it binds is not known. This record belongs to a study of T cells in Graves' hyperthyroidism and ophthalmopathy. Study-level points and caveats: Clonotypes that were expanded in thyroid above 0.001 mostly appeared in blood too.

Regions amplified from RNA transcripts were the TCR beta CDR3 regions. First-round RT-PCR with HTBI primers amplified the TCR CDR3 region. MiXCR was run by TCRdb on the multiplex PCR reads, yielding one entry per CDR3 protein. The data contain about 690,000 distinct CDR3 sequences, around 16% of them singletons. Trimming removed 5 bases from V and 10 bases from J, with 15 bases in between. The CDR3 totals 14 residues. Looked up from germline, CDR1 is MDHEN and CDR2 is SYDVKM. If no ophthalmopathy progression occurred within 18 months, Graves' hyperthyroidism was stable. Patients showing uncontrolled infection, other autoimmune disease, pregnancy or lactation were ineligible. The study based diagnoses on clinical symptoms, serum thyroxine and TRAb, thyroid ultrasound and orbital computed tomography.

This clonotype originated in a middle-aged man with Graves' hyperthyroidism. The gene calls are TRBV28 and TRBJ1-6; D is ambiguous. Input material: blood. The CDR3 DNA reads TGTGCCAGCAGTGGGAACTTAATTCAGTCACCCCTCCACTTT. Translated: CASSGNLIQSPLHF.